The 14 T cell receptor beta chains presented below share a single source sample, sequenced in a study of T cell responses to AZD1222 COVID-19 vaccine. Produced via immunoSEQ multiplex PCR; TCRdb's table is partial and in-frame only. The sample yields 100,000 to 120,000 clones, more than 75% seen once. The material sequenced was peripheral blood, taken on day 0 of AZD1222 vaccination. The receptors stem from an adult in good health.

The gene calls are TRBV13 and TRBJ2-5; D is perhaps TRBD2 (6 bases). Looked up from germline, CDR1 is PRHDT and CDR2 is FYEKMQ (reference sequence). This CDR3 contains 16 residues. V was trimmed by 1 base and J by 2 bases, leaving 14 bases between them. The CDR3: CASSLVYGGVQETQYF. The CDR3 DNA sequence: TGTGCCAGCAGCTTAGTCTATGGCGGGGTGCAAGAGACCCAGTACTTC.

The chain carries TRBV19 and TRBJ1-5, with 7 nucleotides matching TRBD1. Germline CDR1 LNHDA, CDR2 SQIVND (reference sequence). This CDR3 has 15 amino acids. The V gene end was trimmed by 4 bases and the J gene end by 7 bases; junction bases not matched to a gene: 10. The DNA of the CDR3 is TGTGCCAGTAGTAGCCGGGACAGCAATAGCCAGCCCCAGCATTTT. Amino acids: CASSSRDSNSQPQHF.

CDR3 nucleotide sequence: TGTGCCAGCAGCTTAGGGACTAGCGCCGAGCAGTACTTC. As protein: CASSLGTSAEQYF. This chain connects TRBV11-3 to TRBJ2-7, with 9 bases matching TRBD2. This CDR3 has 13 amino acids. V dropped 1 base and J dropped 6; count of bases not matched to a gene: 1. Germline CDR1 and CDR2: SGHNT and YENEEA.

This clone has more than one count but fewer than ten. The chain combines TRBV28 with TRBJ2-7; no clear D. The germline V gene encodes CDR1 MDHEN and CDR2 SYDVKM. The CDR3 has 13 residues. Trimming stripped 6 bases from V and 3 bases from J, with 12 bases between. CDR3 coding DNA: TGTGCCAGCAGGTCTAGTGATGGCTACGAGCAGTACTTC. Translating gives CASRSSDGYEQYF.

The chain recombines TRBV10-3 with TRBJ1-1; D remains unclear. CDR3 length: 11 amino acids. The V end was cut by 8 bases, the J end by 8 bases, with 12 bases between. Germline CDR1 reads ENHRY; CDR2 reads SYGVKD. CDR3: CAIGEGWEAFF. In nucleotides, the CDR3 is TGTGCCATCGGCGAGGGATGGGAAGCTTTCTTT.

This chain links TRBV19 with TRBJ1-1, with D uncertain. Germline CDR1 reads LNHDA; CDR2 reads SQIVND (reference sequence). The CDR3 sequence is 14 residues long. The V gene lost 3 bases and the J gene lost 4 bases, with 12 bases spanning the gap. Written as DNA, the CDR3 is TGTGCCAGTAGTATGGCGAGGAGTCGCACTGAAGCTTTCTTT. Translated, it gives CASSMARSRTEAFF. The full variable domain, in which reference TRBV19 and TRBJ1-1 provide the parts outside the CDR3, is DGGITQSPKYLFRKEGQNVTLSCEQNLNHDAMYWYRQDPGQGLRLIYYSQIVNDFQKGDIAEGYSVSREKKESFPLTVTSAQKNPTAFYLCASSMARSRTEAFFGQGTRLTVV.

The J gene is TRBJ1-3, the V gene TRBV19; 8 bases agree with TRBD1. V trimming: 6 bases; J trimming: 1 base; junction bases outside the gene matches: 2. Per germline, CDR1 LNHDA and CDR2 SQIVND (reference sequence). CDR3 length equals 14 residues. CDR3 region: CASSDRGSGNTIYF. CDR3 coding DNA: TGTGCCAGTAGCGACAGGGGATCTGGAAACACCATATATTTT. Using reference TRBV19 and TRBJ1-3 for the parts outside the CDR3, the full variable domain is DGGITQSPKYLFRKEGQNVTLSCEQNLNHDAMYWYRQDPGQGLRLIYYSQIVNDFQKGDIAEGYSVSREKKESFPLTVTSAQKNPTAFYLCASSDRGSGNTIYFGEGSWLTVV.

The J gene is TRBJ2-3, the V gene TRBV6-2 or TRBV6-3, with D tentatively TRBD1 (5 bases). The CDR3 loop spans 14 amino acids. V lost 5 bases and J lost 5, with 14 bases in between. Germline CDR1 MNHEY, CDR2 SVGEGT. CDR3 nucleotide sequence: TGTGCCAGCAGTATATCAGGGTTGGGAGATACGCAGTATTTT. Translating it yields CASSISGLGDTQYF.

The chain combines TRBV18 with TRBJ2-7, with 9 bases aligning to TRBD1. This CDR3 is built from 14 residues. Germline CDR1 and CDR2: KGHSH and LQKENI. V dropped 2 bases and J dropped 9; count of bases not matched to a gene: 8. The CDR3: CASSPGTGPLGQYF. CDR3 bases: TGTGCCAGCTCACCAGGGACAGGGCCCCTAGGGCAGTACTTC. The full variable domain, rest sourced from reference TRBV18 and TRBJ2-7, is NAGVMQNPRHLVRRRGQEARLRCSPMKGHSHVYWYRQLPEEGLKFMVYLQKENIIDESGMPKERFSAEFPKEGPSILRIQQVVRGDSAAYFCASSPGTGPLGQYFGPGTRLTVT.

This chain connects TRBV5-1 to TRBJ2-3; 7 nucleotides agree with TRBD1. CDR3 length: 19 amino acids. V lost 0 bases and J lost 0; bases outside the gene matches: 13. Looked up from germline, CDR1 is SGHRS and CDR2 is YFSETQ. The CDR3 sequence is CASSLGAGGSLSSTDTQYF. The CDR3 nucleotides are TGCGCCAGCAGCTTGGGGGCAGGGGGAAGTTTATCTAGCACAGATACGCAGTATTTT.

The chain joins TRBV5-5 to TRBJ1-6, with D possibly TRBD1 on 5 matching bases. Germline CDR1 and CDR2: SGHKS and YYEKEE (reference sequence). This CDR3 is 15 amino acids long. V lost 3 bases, J lost 6 bases, and 13 bases lay in between. CDR3 sequence (DNA): TGTGCCAGCAGCTCGACAGTCTTGGGTAATTCACCCCTCCACTTT. Its protein product is CASSSTVLGNSPLHF.

The V gene is TRBV2, the J gene TRBJ1-3; tentative D call: TRBD1 (5 bases). CDR3 length: 12 residues. Germline-derived CDR1 and CDR2 are SNHLY and FYNNEI. The V and J ends lost 11 bases and 0 bases respectively, with 8 bases between them. The CDR3 coding sequence is TGTGCCCACGGGGGCTCTGGAAACACCATATATTTT. Amino acids: CAHGGSGNTIYF.

This clone has a handful of counts. The chain has TRBV28 and TRBJ2-1; 7 bases agree with TRBD2. The CDR3 has 16 amino acids. J gave up 4 bases and V 3 bases, and 9 bases lay outside the gene matches. The germline V gene encodes CDR1 MDHEN and CDR2 SYDVKM. As DNA, the CDR3 is TGTGCCAGCAGTTTCGTGGGCGGGAGAGGATACAATGAGCAGTTCTTC. The encoded protein is CASSFVGGRGYNEQFF.

The chain employs TRBV6-2 or TRBV6-3 and TRBJ1-2, with D maybe TRBD1 (5 bases). CDR3 length: 14 amino acids. From germline, CDR1 is MNHEY and CDR2 SVGEGT. Between the trimmed V and J ends, which lost 0 bases and 5 bases, there was a span of 10 bases. The CDR3 region has the DNA TGTGCCAGCAGTTACTCGTATCCAGGGTATGGCTACACCTTC. This gives the protein CASSYSYPGYGYTF.